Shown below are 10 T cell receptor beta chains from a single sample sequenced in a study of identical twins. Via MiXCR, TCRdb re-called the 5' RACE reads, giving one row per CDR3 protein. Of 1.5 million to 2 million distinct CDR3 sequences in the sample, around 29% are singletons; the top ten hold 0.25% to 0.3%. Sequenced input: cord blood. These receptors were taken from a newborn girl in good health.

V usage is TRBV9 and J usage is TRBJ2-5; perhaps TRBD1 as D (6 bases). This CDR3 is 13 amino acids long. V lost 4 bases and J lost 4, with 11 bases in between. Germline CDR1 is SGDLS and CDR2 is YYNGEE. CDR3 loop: CASSTQQGETQYF. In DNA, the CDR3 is TGTGCCAGCAGCACCCAACAGGGAGAGACCCAGTACTTC.

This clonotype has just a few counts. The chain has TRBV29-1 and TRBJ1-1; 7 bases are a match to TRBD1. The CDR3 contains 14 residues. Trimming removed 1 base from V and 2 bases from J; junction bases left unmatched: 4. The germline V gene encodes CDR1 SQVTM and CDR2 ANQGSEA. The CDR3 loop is CSVEVGTANTEAFF. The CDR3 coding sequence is TGCAGCGTTGAAGTGGGGACAGCTAACACTGAAGCTTTCTTT.

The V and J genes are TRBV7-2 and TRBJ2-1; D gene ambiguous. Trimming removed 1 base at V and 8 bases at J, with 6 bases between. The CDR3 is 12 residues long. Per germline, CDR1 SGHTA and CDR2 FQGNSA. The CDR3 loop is CASSLEVYEQFF. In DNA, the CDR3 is TGTGCCAGCAGCTTAGAAGTCTATGAGCAGTTCTTC.

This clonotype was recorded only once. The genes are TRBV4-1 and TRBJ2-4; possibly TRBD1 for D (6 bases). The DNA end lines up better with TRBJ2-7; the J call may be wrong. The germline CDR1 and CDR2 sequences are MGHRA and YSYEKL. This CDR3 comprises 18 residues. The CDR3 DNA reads TGCGCCAGCAGCCGGACAGTGGCTTACGGCCAAGGGCCCTACGAGCAGTACTTC. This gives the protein CASSRTVAYGQGPYEQYF.

CDR3 residues: CAWSAGQGNYGYTF. CDR3 coding DNA: TGTGCCTGGAGTGCGGGACAGGGAAATTATGGCTACACCTTC. This chain links TRBV30 with TRBJ1-2, with TRBD1 matching 9 bases. CDR1 is GTSNPN and CDR2 is SVGIG in the germline V gene (reference sequence). With 1 base clipped from V and 5 bases from J, the junction kept 5 bases outside the gene matches. This CDR3 has 14 residues.

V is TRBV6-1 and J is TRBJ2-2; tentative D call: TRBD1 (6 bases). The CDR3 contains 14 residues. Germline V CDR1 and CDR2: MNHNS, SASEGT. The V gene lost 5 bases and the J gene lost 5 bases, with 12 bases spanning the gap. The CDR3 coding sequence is TGTGCCAGCAGTTGGGGGCATAGGACCGGGGAGCTGTTTTTT. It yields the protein CASSWGHRTGELFF.

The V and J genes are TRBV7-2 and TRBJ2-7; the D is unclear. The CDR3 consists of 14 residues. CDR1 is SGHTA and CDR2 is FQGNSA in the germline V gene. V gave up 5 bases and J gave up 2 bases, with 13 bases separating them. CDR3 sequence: CASSLGREAYEQYF. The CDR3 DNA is TGTGCCAGCAGCCTTGGACGAGAAGCCTACGAGCAGTACTTC.

The DNA for the CDR3 is TGTGCCACCAGCAGAGTTTTGGTTAAGCGGCAGGGTGGTCAGCCCCAGCATTTT. Translation gives CATSRVLVKRQGGQPQHF. The V gene is TRBV15, the J gene TRBJ1-5; the D gene is possibly TRBD1 (5 bases). Germline V CDR1 and CDR2: LNHNV, YYDKDF (reference sequence). This CDR3 region has 18 residues. Trimming shortened V by 1 base and J by 6 bases, and 22 bases separated the two germline ends.

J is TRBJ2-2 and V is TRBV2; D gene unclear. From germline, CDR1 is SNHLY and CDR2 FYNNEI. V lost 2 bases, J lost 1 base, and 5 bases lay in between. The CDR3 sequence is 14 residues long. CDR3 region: CASSEMGNTGELFF. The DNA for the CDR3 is TGTGCCAGCAGTGAAATGGGGAACACCGGGGAGCTGTTTTTT.

The CDR3, as DNA: TGTGCCACCGCTTCAGGGGGTCGGCAGCCCCAGCATTTT. As protein: CATASGGRQPQHF. The rearrangement joins TRBV6-5 to TRBJ1-5; 7 bases match TRBD1. Germline V gene lookup returns CDR1 MNHEY and CDR2 SVGAGI. The CDR3 sequence is 13 residues long. V shed 10 bases and J 7 bases; nucleotides not matched to a gene: 10.